This T cell receptor (beta chain) was sequenced during a study of OX40 agonist ivuxolimab in advanced cancers. Study-wide context: Every 2 weeks, ivuxolimab was infused into the patients intravenously at between 0.01 and 10 mg/kg. General observations from the study: There was clonal expansion of CD4+ and CD8+ blood T cells by week 6 at 0.1 to 3.0 mg/kg.

Method: immunoSEQ multiplex PCR; TCRdb's copy keeps in-frame clones and lacks some. Of around 70,000 clones in the sample, about 82% are singletons; the top ten hold over 4.5%. The CDR3 has 19 residues. About this clone itself: The antigen remains undetermined.

This sequence joins TRBV21-1 and TRBJ2-2; TRBD1 is the table's D call, not checked against the DNA. TRBV21-1 is listed as a pseudogene. The receptor comes from an adult with an advanced solid tumor such as melanoma, head and neck, liver or kidney cancer. Sequenced material: CD4+ or CD8+ T cells sorted from blood, taken in a trial of the OX40 agonist ivuxolimab. CDR3: CASTLSGQGAIPNTGELFF. The DNA for the CDR3 is TGTGCCAGCACCCTTAGTGGACAGGGGGCAATCCCGAACACCGGGGAGCTGTTTTTT.